The rows below give T cell receptor beta chains drawn from one sample of a study of prognosis after radiotherapy for stage I lung cancer. TCRdb itself ran the multiplex PCR reads through MiXCR, one entry per CDR3 protein. The sample lists about 51,000 distinct CDR3 sequences; 30% to 35% were seen once. The sequencing here drew on PBMCs, taken before or after stereotactic body radiation therapy (not recorded which). The source of these receptors is a donor aged 50 or older with non-small cell lung cancer. Each CDR3 is given without its conserved first and last residue. Fields, in order: V gene, J gene, D gene, CDR3 protein. The D gene is left open where the match is weak.

>TRBV6-5|TRBJ1-1|TRBD1
ASSYTGGYTEAF
>TRBV9|TRBJ1-2|-
ASSVDGTGHGYA
>TRBV20-1|TRBJ2-3|TRBD2
SARPASGRTDTQY
>TRBV7-2|TRBJ2-7|-
ASSPDGAYEQY
>TRBV12-3/TRBV12-4|TRBJ1-1|-
ASSFQSTEAF
>TRBV20-1|TRBJ2-3|TRBD2
SARDLLLAGDTQY
>TRBV30|TRBJ2-6|-
ACTPVLGSGANVLT
>TRBV5-1|TRBJ1-3|-
ASSYTGPSFGNTIY
>TRBV7-9|TRBJ1-1|TRBD1
ASSIRTGGGNTEAF
>TRBV11-3|TRBJ2-1|-
ASSLESGNEQF
>TRBV11-1|TRBJ2-1|-
ASSLKQLSYNEQF
>TRBV28|TRBJ2-1|-
ASSDREGTDYNEQF
>TRBV7-3|TRBJ2-5|TRBD2
ASSLAGGVETQY
>TRBV20-1|TRBJ2-3|TRBD2
SAPLAGPDTQY
>TRBV20-1|TRBJ2-7|-
SAPIDGEQY
>TRBV7-2|TRBJ2-1|-
ASSLGLAYNEQF
>TRBV7-6|TRBJ2-3|-
ASSYGQMGDAQY
>TRBV5-5|TRBJ2-1|TRBD2
ASSGVGTSSNEQF
>TRBV7-3|TRBJ2-3|TRBD2
ASSSSLAGGTDTQY
>TRBV11-3|TRBJ2-7|-
ASSPTGGQNDQSY